The 5 T cell receptor beta chains in this list originate from one sample, sequenced in a study of cytomegalovirus exposure and HLA in healthy donors. The PCR was carried out with 60 Vbeta primers and 13 Jbeta primers. Libraries were prepared by immunoSEQ multiplex PCR; TCRdb keeps only in-frame clonotypes and omits some of them. This table has over 110,000 clones, about four fifths appearing once. Material: PBMCs. The receptor source for this set is a man between 35 and 55 years old in good health and CMV-seronegative.

The gene calls are TRBV7-2 and TRBJ1-6; D is perhaps TRBD1 (5 bases). The CDR3 is 16 amino acids. Trimming took 0 bases from V and 9 from J, leaving 15 bases between them. CDR1 and CDR2 (germline): SGHTA, FQGNSA. For the CDR3, the DNA is TGTGCCAGCAGCTTAGCTCGTTTAGACAGTACTTCACCCCTCCACTTT. Its translation is CASSLARLDSTSPLHF.

The chain links TRBV7-6 to TRBJ2-7; D possibly corresponds to TRBD2 (6 bases). Trimming removed 5 bases at V and 5 bases at J, with 22 bases between. The germline CDR1 and CDR2 sequences are SGHVS and FNYEAQ. The CDR3 is 16 residues long. The CDR3 protein is CASSLSDGGWGDEQYF. In DNA, the CDR3 is TGTGCCAGCAGCCTAAGTGATGGGGGGTGGGGAGACGAGCAGTACTTC.

The chain links TRBV7-7 to TRBJ2-5; 7 nucleotides line up with TRBD1. The CDR3 consists of 14 residues. Losses at the gene ends were 4 bases for V and 1 base for J; bases not matched to a gene: 3. Germline loops: CDR1 SSHAT, CDR2 FNYEAQ (reference sequence). The CDR3 DNA follows: TGTGCCAGCAGCTCGGGACAGAGCCAAGAGACCCAGTACTTC. It specifies CASSSGQSQETQYF.

The rearrangement links TRBV9 to TRBJ2-5; tentative D call: TRBD2 (5 bases). CDR1 is SGDLS, CDR2 YYNGEE, per germline. CDR3 length: 15 amino acids. Trimming took 2 bases from V and 5 from J, leaving 16 bases between them. CDR3: CASSVIGSMAETQYF. The DNA of the CDR3 is TGTGCCAGCAGCGTCATAGGGAGTATGGCGGAGACCCAGTACTTC. Drawing the rest from reference TRBV9 and TRBJ2-5, the complete variable domain is DSGVTQTPKHLITATGQRVTLRCSPRSGDLSVYWYQQSLDQGLQFLIQYYNGEERAKGNILERFSAQQFPDLHSELNLSSLELGDSALYFCASSVIGSMAETQYFGPGTRLLVL.

This chain connects TRBV10-2 to TRBJ1-4; D is unresolved. With 3 bases removed from V and 8 bases from J, the gap between germline ends came to 13 bases. The CDR3 sequence is 14 residues long. Germline assignment: CDR1 WSHSY and CDR2 SAAADI. This chain's CDR3 is CASSDSPPGEKLFF. The CDR3 coding sequence is TGCGCCAGCAGTGATTCCCCGCCCGGGGAAAAACTGTTTTTT.